Described below is a single TCR beta chain sequence and its context. Its antigen remains unidentified. The data derive from a study of T-cell reconstitution after alpha-beta-depleted transplantation in children. Overall study findings and caveats: At the one-year point after transplant, T-cell counts and TCRbeta diversity were found to come mostly from T cells that had been newly produced. High day-60 TCRbeta diversity in some patients came from surviving recipient T cells and thymic progenitors. Where alpha-beta T cells came from about two months after transplant was reportedly several hundred expanded graft clones.

The TCRbeta library incorporated unique molecular identifiers. TCRdb re-called the PCR reads with MiXCR, one entry per CDR3 protein. Of approximately 630,000 distinct CDR3 sequences listed, roughly 14% are singletons. The V end was cut by 0 bases, the J end by 2 bases, with 22 bases between. Germline CDR1 reads DFQATT; CDR2 reads SNEGSKA (reference sequence). CDR3 size: 18 residues. The clonotype was recovered from a girl aged 2 to 10 with congenital amegakaryocytic thrombocytopenia, due to receive a stem cell transplant. The material sequenced was PBMCs, taken before TCRalphabeta/CD19-depleted stem cell transplant. The chain combines TRBV20-1 with TRBJ2-5; no definite D call. This CDR3 is CSARDPRPNVKDQETQYF. In nucleotides, the CDR3 is TGCAGTGCTAGAGACCCACGTCCGAATGTGAAGGATCAAGAGACCCAGTACTTC.